Sequencing of this T cell receptor beta chain was carried out in a study of T cells in Graves' hyperthyroidism and ophthalmopathy. Overall study findings and caveats: Appearing also in blood were most of the thyroid clonotypes expanded above 0.001.

In the case of this clonotype: Its antigen is still unknown.

The TCR beta CDR3 regions underwent amplification using RNA transcripts as the source. The HTBI primer set served for first-round RT-PCR of the TCR CDR3. TCRdb processed the multiplex PCR reads anew with MiXCR; each CDR3 protein has one entry. The sample shows some 510,000 distinct CDR3 sequences, under 60% of them seen only once. The germline CDR1 and CDR2 sequences are SEHNR and FQNEAQ (reference sequence). With 3 bases removed from V and 2 bases from J, the gap between germline ends came to 8 bases. The CDR3 sequence is 13 residues long. The rearrangement links TRBV7-9 to TRBJ2-7; D ambiguous. The specimen was peripheral blood or thyroid tissue (not recorded which). This sequence originates from a woman aged 18-29 years with Graves' hyperthyroidism. The CDR3 DNA reads as TGTGCCAGCAGCTTTGCGGACCCCTACGAGCAGTACTTC. This sequence encodes CASSFADPYEQYF.